This T cell receptor (beta chain) was sequenced in a study of PD-1 blockade in classical Hodgkin lymphoma. Study-wide results and limits: Complete responders started with a diversity level that resembled newly diagnosed patients at baseline.

Libraries were prepared by immunoSEQ multiplex PCR; TCRdb keeps only in-frame clonotypes and omits some of them. The sample has under 60,000 clones, 73% seen once; the top ten hold about 15%. All patients experienced relapse after autologous stem cell transplantation, and brentuximab vedotin exposure was variable. The CDR3 consists of 14 residues. Germline-derived CDR1 and CDR2 are SGHRS and YFSETQ. Unmatched junction bases numbered 4, after V lost 0 bases and J lost 7 bases. This clone was seen more than once but under ten times. Its antigen remains unidentified. This sequence originates from a human donor with classical Hodgkin lymphoma. The specimen comprised peripheral blood mononuclear cells (PBMCs), sampled before the second cycle of nivolumab. The chain couples TRBV5-1 to TRBJ2-1; TRBD2 aligns across 7 bases. CDR3 in DNA: TGCGCCAGCAGCTTGGCTAGCGGAGCTAATGAGCAGTTCTTC. Encoded protein: CASSLASGANEQFF.